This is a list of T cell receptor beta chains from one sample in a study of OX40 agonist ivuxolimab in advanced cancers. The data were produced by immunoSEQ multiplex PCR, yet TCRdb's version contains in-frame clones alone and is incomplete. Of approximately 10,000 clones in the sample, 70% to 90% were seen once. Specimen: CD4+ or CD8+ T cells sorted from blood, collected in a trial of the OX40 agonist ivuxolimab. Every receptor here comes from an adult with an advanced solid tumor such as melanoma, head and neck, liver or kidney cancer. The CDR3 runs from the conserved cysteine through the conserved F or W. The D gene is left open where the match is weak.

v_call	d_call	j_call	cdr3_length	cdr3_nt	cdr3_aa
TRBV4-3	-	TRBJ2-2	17	TGCGCCAGCAGCCAAGATCTAGCGCTCACGAACACCGGGGAGCTGTTTTTT	CASSQDLALTNTGELFF
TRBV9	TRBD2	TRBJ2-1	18	TGTGCCAGCAGCTCCTTTATGCCGGGACTAGATTCCTACAATGAGCAGTTCTTC	CASSSFMPGLDSYNEQFF
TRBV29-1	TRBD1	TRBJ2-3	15	TGCAGCGTACCCGGACAGGGAAGGATCACAGATACGCAGTATTTT	CSVPGQGRITDTQYF
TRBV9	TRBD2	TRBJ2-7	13	TGTGCCAGCAGCCCCCGGGAGGCATTCGAGCAGTACTTC	CASSPREAFEQYF
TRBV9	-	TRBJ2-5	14	TGTGCCAGCAGCGCAGGGGTTTACCAAGAGACCCAGTACTTC	CASSAGVYQETQYF
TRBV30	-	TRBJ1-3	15	TGTGCCTGGACACCCTGGGAGGCCTCTGGAAACACCATATATTTT	CAWTPWEASGNTIYF
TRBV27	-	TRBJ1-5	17	TGTGCCAGCAGGAAAGGGACGGACGACCCTCGCAATCAGCCCCAGCATTTT	CASRKGTDDPRNQPQHF
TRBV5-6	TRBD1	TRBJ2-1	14	TGTGCCAGCAGCCCCAGGACAGGGGGCGGGCGGCAGTTCTTC	CASSPRTGGGRQFF
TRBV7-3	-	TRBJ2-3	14	TGTGCCAGCAGTTCTGGCGGGGGCACAGATACGCAGTATTTT	CASSSGGGTDTQYF
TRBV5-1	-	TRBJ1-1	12	TGCGCCAGCAGCGACAGAGACACTGAAGCTTTCTTT	CASSDRDTEAFF
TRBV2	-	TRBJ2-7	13	TGTGCCACTCAGACAGGGACTTTTTACGAGCAGTACTTC	CATQTGTFYEQYF
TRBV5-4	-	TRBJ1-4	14	TGTGCCAGCAGCGGGCCGGGCCTAAATGAAAAACTGTTTTTT	CASSGPGLNEKLFF
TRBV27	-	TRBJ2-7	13	TGTGCCAGCAGTTTGGCCCAGGACTACGAGCAGTACTTC	CASSLAQDYEQYF
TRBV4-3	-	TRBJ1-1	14	TGCGCCAGCAGCCCATCCCAGGGGAACACTGAAGCTTTCTTT	CASSPSQGNTEAFF
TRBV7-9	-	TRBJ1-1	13	TGTGCCAGCAGCTTAGGTTCTTCGTCTGAAGCTTTCTTT	CASSLGSSSEAFF
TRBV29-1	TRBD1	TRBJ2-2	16	TGCAGCGTTGAAGATCGAGACAGGGGGGCCACCGGGGAGCTGTTTTTT	CSVEDRDRGATGELFF
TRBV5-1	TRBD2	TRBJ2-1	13	TGCGCCAGCAGCTTGGGACTAGCCAATGAGCAGTTCTTC	CASSLGLANEQFF